A selection of T cell receptor beta chains follows, all from one sample in a study of blood T cell repertoires in COVID-19. The assay was immunoSEQ multiplex PCR, and TCRdb's table has in-frame clones only and misses some. The repertoire holds 25,000 to 30,000 clones, around 82% seen once, with 1.8% in the top ten. The sequenced sample was peripheral blood. The receptor set was obtained from a man older than 75 with active or convalescent COVID-19. Each CDR3 is given with its conserved first and last residue. Each record gives: J gene, clone size, D gene, V gene, CDR3 DNA, CDR3 protein. A D gene is named only where the DNA matches it firmly. Clone size is shown for a subset of rows, as once, few, many or a class of expanded clone.

>TRBJ1-4|.|.|TRBV19
TGTGCCAGTAGACCTGGACAGAATAATGAAAAACTGTTTTTT
CASRPGQNNEKLFF
>TRBJ2-2|.|.|TRBV5-1
TGCGCCAGCAGCTTAATTAGAATGAACACCGGGGAGCTGTTTTTT
CASSLIRMNTGELFF
>TRBJ1-1|.|.|TRBV5-4
TGTGCCAGCAGCTTGGAGGGAGGGCTGAACACTGAAGCTTTCTTT
CASSLEGGLNTEAFF
>TRBJ1-2|.|TRBD1|TRBV5-4
TGTGCCAGCAGTCCGATGGACAGGGGGCAGGGTGGCTACACCTTC
CASSPMDRGQGGYTF
>TRBJ2-7|.|.|TRBV7-8
TGTGCCAGCAGCCCAGCGGTAGCCTACGAGCAGTACTTC
CASSPAVAYEQYF
>TRBJ1-4|.|TRBD1|TRBV11-2
TGTGCCAGCAGCTTATGGGCCATTCGCAGGGGGAGTAAACTGTTTTTT
CASSLWAIRRGSKLFF
>TRBJ1-2|.|TRBD1|TRBV9
TGTGCCAGCAGCGTAGCTGGGGGACAGGCCCTTAACTATGGCTACACCTTC
CASSVAGGQALNYGYTF
>TRBJ1-3|.|.|TRBV10-3
TGTGCCATCAGTACAGGTATCTCTGGAAACACCATATATTTT
CAISTGISGNTIYF
>TRBJ1-1|once|.|TRBV2
TGTGCCAGCAGTGATCACCCCCGGACTGAAGCTTTCTTT
CASSDHPRTEAFF
>TRBJ2-1|.|TRBD1|TRBV15
TGTGCCACCAGCAGGGCGGACAGGTCGCTGGGTGAGCAGTTCTTC
CATSRADRSLGEQFF
>TRBJ1-2|.|.|TRBV28
TGTGCCAGCACCCTAAATGGGGGGGCCTCCCTTAACTATGGCTACACCTTC
CASTLNGGASLNYGYTF
>TRBJ2-7|.|TRBD1|TRBV3-1/TRBV3-2
TGTGCCAGCAGCCAAGGCCGAATGAGGCAGGGGGTGCATTCCTACGAGCAGTACTTC
CASSQGRMRQGVHSYEQYF
>TRBJ2-3|.|.|TRBV15
TGTGCCACCAGCGGCGGAGATTCCGGGGGTTTCGCAGATACGCAGTATTTT
CATSGGDSGGFADTQYF
>TRBJ2-2|once|TRBD2|TRBV28
TGTGCCAGCACCTTGAGGAGTCGGGGGGCCGGGGAGCTGTTTTTT
CASTLRSRGAGELFF
>TRBJ2-3|few|TRBD2|TRBV2
TGTGCCAGCAATTGGCGGGAGCGAACAGATACGCAGTATTTT
CASNWRERTDTQYF
>TRBJ2-7|.|.|TRBV4-2
TGTGCCAGCAGCCAAGTTCCCGTCTACGAGCAGTACTTC
CASSQVPVYEQYF
>TRBJ1-2|once|TRBD1|TRBV28
TGTACCAGCTCCGGGACAGGGGGTGGCTACACCTTC
CTSSGTGGGYTF
>TRBJ1-1|.|.|TRBV21-1
TGTGCCAGCAGCAAAAGGGGGACGAACGACACTGAAGCTTTCTTT
CASSKRGTNDTEAFF
>TRBJ2-3|.|.|TRBV2
TGTGCCAGCAAGGGGGGGACCCGCACAGATACGCAGTATTTT
CASKGGTRTDTQYF
>TRBJ2-3|.|TRBD1|TRBV9
TGTGCCAGCAGCGTGGGGGACAGGGCCACAGATACGCAGTATTTT
CASSVGDRATDTQYF
>TRBJ1-4|.|TRBD1|TRBV27
TGTGCCAGCAGTAGACAAACAGGGGGCGGTGAAAAACTGTTTTTT
CASSRQTGGGEKLFF
>TRBJ2-3|.|.|TRBV24-1
TGTGCCACCAGTGATACAGGACGTAGCACAGATACGCAGTATTTT
CATSDTGRSTDTQYF
>TRBJ2-7|.|TRBD1|TRBV5-1
TGCGCCAGCAGCCCGGACAGGGTGAGCTCCTACGAGCAGTACTTC
CASSPDRVSSYEQYF
>TRBJ1-2|.|.|TRBV7-2
TGTGCCAGCAGCTCTGACAGGAATGGTCGCTATGGCTACACCTTC
CASSSDRNGRYGYTF
>TRBJ2-2|.|.|TRBV24-1
TGTGCCACCAGTGATTACAGGGGAGGTGTTGCCGGGGAGCTGTTTTTT
CATSDYRGGVAGELFF
>TRBJ2-7|.|TRBD2|TRBV5-5
TGTGCCAGCAGCCCTAGCGGGAGGGCCTCCCACGAGCAGTACTTC
CASSPSGRASHEQYF
>TRBJ2-5|.|.|TRBV5-1
TGCGCCAGCAGCTTGCAGGTTGGGGGGGCCGGTGAGACCCAGTACTTC
CASSLQVGGAGETQYF
>TRBJ2-5|once|TRBD1|TRBV2
TGTGCCAGCATAAGGGACAGACTCCAAGAGACCCAGTACTTC
CASIRDRLQETQYF
>TRBJ2-2|.|.|TRBV5-1
TGCGCCAGCAGCTTCCCCAGGCCCACCGGGGAGCTGTTTTTT
CASSFPRPTGELFF
>TRBJ2-6|.|TRBD1|TRBV27
TGTGCCAGCAGAACAGGGGACAACTCTGGGGCCAACGTCCTGACTTTC
CASRTGDNSGANVLTF
>TRBJ1-2|.|TRBD1|TRBV9
TGTGCCAGCAGCCCGAGGACAGGACCCACCAACTATGGCTACACCTTC
CASSPRTGPTNYGYTF
>TRBJ2-6|.|.|TRBV2
TGTGCCAGCAGTGAAACAGGGGGGGCTGGGGCCAACGTCCTGACTTTC
CASSETGGAGANVLTF
>TRBJ2-5|.|TRBD2|TRBV6-5
TGTGCCAGCAGTCCCGGGACTACGAAAGAGACCCAGTACTTC
CASSPGTTKETQYF
>TRBJ2-1|.|TRBD2|TRBV6-6
TGTGCCAGCAGTTCGCCACTAGCGCCCTCCGGCAATGAGCAGTTCTTC
CASSSPLAPSGNEQFF
>TRBJ2-7|.|.|TRBV28
TGTGCCAGCCACAAGCTAACACAGGGATTCGACGAGCAGTACTTC
CASHKLTQGFDEQYF
>TRBJ1-5|.|TRBD1|TRBV19
TGTGCCAGTAGTACCGGGACAGGGGGCGTTCAGCCCCAGCATTTT
CASSTGTGGVQPQHF
>TRBJ2-7|.|.|TRBV3-1/TRBV3-2
TGTGCCAGCAGCCAACGGTGGTCGGACGAGCAGTACTTC
CASSQRWSDEQYF
>TRBJ2-1|.|TRBD2|TRBV4-2
TGTGCCAGCAGCCACCCTTTAGCGGGGGGGCCTGGTGAGCAGTTCTTC
CASSHPLAGGPGEQFF
>TRBJ1-5|.|.|TRBV10-3
TGTGCCATCAGTGATCGGGCGGGCAGCTCAAATCAGCCCCAGCATTTT
CAISDRAGSSNQPQHF
>TRBJ1-2|.|.|TRBV3-1/TRBV3-2
TGTGCCAGCAGCCAAGATGAGGGTAACTATGGCTACACCTTC
CASSQDEGNYGYTF
>TRBJ1-2|.|TRBD1|TRBV29-1
TGCAGCGTTGAGGGGACAGGGAATAACTATGGCTACACCTTC
CSVEGTGNNYGYTF
>TRBJ1-4|.|.|TRBV5-1
TGCGCCAGCAGCTTGTATCTGGGAGCCGAAAAACTGTTTTTT
CASSLYLGAEKLFF
>TRBJ2-1|.|.|TRBV14
TGTGCCAGCAGCCAACGGGACTTTCGTCGCTTCAATGAGCAGTTCTTC
CASSQRDFRRFNEQFF
>TRBJ2-5|.|TRBD1|TRBV3-1/TRBV3-2
TGTGCCAGCAGCCTCGGACAGGGTAGGGAGACCCAGTACTTC
CASSLGQGRETQYF
>TRBJ1-2|.|TRBD1|TRBV5-1
TGCGCCAGCAGCTTGGGGCAGGGGGCTAACTATGGCTACACCTTC
CASSLGQGANYGYTF
>TRBJ1-1|.|.|TRBV6-1
TGTGCCAGCAGTGAAGGGACAGCGACGGGCACTGAAGCTTTCTTT
CASSEGTATGTEAFF